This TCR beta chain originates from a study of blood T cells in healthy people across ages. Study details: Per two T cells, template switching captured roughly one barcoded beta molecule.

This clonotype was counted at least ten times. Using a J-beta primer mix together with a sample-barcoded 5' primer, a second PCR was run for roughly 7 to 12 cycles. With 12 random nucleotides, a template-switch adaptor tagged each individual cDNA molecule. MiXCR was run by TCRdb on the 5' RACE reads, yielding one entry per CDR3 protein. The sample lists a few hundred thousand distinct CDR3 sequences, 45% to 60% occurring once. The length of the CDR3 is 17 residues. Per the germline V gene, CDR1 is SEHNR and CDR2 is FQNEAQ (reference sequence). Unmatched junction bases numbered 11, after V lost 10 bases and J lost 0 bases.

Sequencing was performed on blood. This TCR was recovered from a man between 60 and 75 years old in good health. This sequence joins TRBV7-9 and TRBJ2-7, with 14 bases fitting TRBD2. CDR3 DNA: TGTGCCACCAAACCGGGACTAGCGGGAGCGAACTCCTACGAGCAGTACTTC. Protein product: CATKPGLAGANSYEQYF.